The source of this TCR beta chain is a study of OX40 agonist ivuxolimab in advanced cancers. Across the whole study: Every 2 weeks, patients received ivuxolimab intravenously, dosed at 0.01 to 10 mg/kg. Among those enrolled, mean age was about 60 years (range about 20 to 79) and about 79% were male. Findings and limits, study-wide: The investigators did not determine what antigen specificity the expanded peripheral T cells had. Both blood CD4+ and CD8+ T cells showed clonal growth by week 6 at 0.1 to 3.0 mg/kg.

This clone has a single count. Its antigen remains unknown. Repertoires were generated with immunoSEQ multiplex PCR, while TCRdb's copy carries only in-frame clones and drops some. The data show tens of thousands of clones, over 80% seen once. Germline V gene lookup returns CDR1 GTSNPN and CDR2 SVGIG (reference sequence). The CDR3 runs 14 residues. The V segment lost 8 bases and the J segment 0 bases; nucleotides outside the gene matches: 10. This sequence joins TRBV30 and TRBJ2-7, with TRBD2 matching 7 bases. This receptor was obtained from an adult with an advanced solid tumor such as melanoma, head and neck, liver or kidney cancer. The sample in question was CD4+ or CD8+ T cells sorted from blood, obtained in a trial of the OX40 agonist ivuxolimab. CDR3 sequence: CAATRLAPSYEQYF. For the CDR3, the DNA is TGTGCCGCCACCCGACTAGCACCCTCCTACGAGCAGTACTTC.